Following are 24 T cell receptor beta chains from one sample sequenced in a study of regulatory T cells in long-lasting Graves disease (dated by TCRdb to about 2021). The time point label for this specimen denotes: newly diagnosed GD, antithyroid drugs for less than 3 months. RNA was extracted from PBMCs in TRIzol for both TCR sequencing and RNA sequencing. Receptors were amplified or captured by multiplex PCR. Sequenced using an Illumina HiSeq 4000. iRepertoire HTBI primers and Arm-PCR amplification of CDR3 regions were used to construct TCR beta libraries. Clones were called with MiXCR by TCRdb after fastp trimmed the public reads at Q25, and only in-frame beta chains were retained. Rows are combined by CDR3 protein, so each entry shows the most common genes and DNA. This sample gives roughly 430,000 distinct CDR3 sequences in total; around 17% of them show up just once. The top ten clonotypes cover about 10% of the sample.

The same data also contributed to another study, on T cells in Graves' hyperthyroidism and ophthalmopathy.

The sample in question was peripheral blood mononuclear cells (PBMCs), obtained at new diagnosis, from a patient treated with antithyroid drugs. All receptors derive from a woman in her twenties or thirties with Graves disease. Donor details come from another sample of the same person, matched by shared clones.

Here the CDR3 DNA reads TGTGCCAGCAGCTCCCCCCGTAGTGCGGGAGGGCCATGGGACAAAAACATTCAGTACTTC. It translates to CASSSPRSAGGPWDKNIQYF. This chain links TRBV7-9 with TRBJ2-4, with TRBD2 identical over 9 bases. V trimming: 4 bases; J trimming: 3 bases; junction bases outside the gene matches: 19. The CDR3 extends over 20 amino acids. The germline gives CDR1 SEHNR, CDR2 FQNEAQ (reference sequence).

About this clonotype: With a much larger clone just one base away, this may be a read error. The rearrangement uses TRBV27 and TRBJ1-1; D might be TRBD1 (6 bases). Germline lookup yields CDR1 MNHEY and CDR2 SMNVEV (reference sequence). There are 14 residues in the CDR3. The chain's CDR3 is CVSNSQGMGTEAFF. CDR3 sequence (DNA): TGTGTCAGCAATTCCCAGGGGATGGGCACTGAAGCTTTCTTT.

This clonotype was observed at least ten times. The rearrangement joins TRBV7-2 to TRBJ2-4, with 9 nucleotides matching TRBD1. The CDR3 runs 15 residues. Trimming cost V 5 bases and J 8 bases; bases outside gene matches: 10. In germline, CDR1 is SGHTA, CDR2 FQGNSA. In DNA, the CDR3 is TGTGCCAGCAGCCCCACAACAGGACAGGGGTACATTCAGTACTTC. This encodes CASSPTTGQGYIQYF.

About this clonotype itself: This clone may be a read error of a much larger clone one base away. The rearrangement uses TRBV2 and TRBJ2-5; D not resolved. CDR3 length: 12 residues. The germline CDR1 and CDR2 sequences are SNHLY and FYNNEI. CDR3 in DNA: TGTGCCAGCAGTAAACAGCAAGAGGCCCAGTACTTC. Protein: CASSKQQEAQYF.

The sample holds many counts of this clonotype. The J gene is TRBJ2-3, the V gene TRBV5-1; TRBD2 matches at 9 bases. The CDR3 loop spans 14 amino acids. Trimming took 3 bases from V and 5 from J; bases not matched to a gene: 4. Germline V gene lookup returns CDR1 SGHRS and CDR2 YFSETQ. CDR3 region: CASSSPREGDTQYF. CDR3 in DNA: TGCGCCAGCAGCTCCCCGCGGGAGGGAGATACGCAGTATTTT. Supplemented by reference TRBV5-1 and TRBJ2-3, the full variable domain reads KAGVTQTPRYLIKTRGQQVTLSCSPISGHRSVSWYQQTPGQGLQFLFEYFSETQRNKGNFPGRFSGRQFSNSRSEMNVSTLELGDSALYLCASSSPREGDTQYFGPGTRLTVL.

This clonotype was observed a handful of times. V usage is TRBV24-1 and J usage is TRBJ2-1; TRBD2 matches 10 bases. This CDR3 spans 16 amino acids. Germline loops: CDR1 KGHDR, CDR2 SFDVKD. The V and J ends lost 3 bases and 5 bases, in that order; junction bases with no gene match: 6. The CDR3 is CATSDASGSNDNEQFF. The DNA for the CDR3 is TGTGCCACCAGTGATGCTAGCGGGAGTAACGACAATGAGCAGTTCTTC.

This clonotype appeared many times. V and J are TRBV2 and TRBJ2-5; 12 nucleotides agree with TRBD1. The CDR3 is 16 residues long. V shed 5 bases and J 4 bases; nucleotides not matched to a gene: 8. CDR1 is SNHLY and CDR2 is FYNNEI in the germline V gene. CDR3: CASSHRDRGLGETQYF. The CDR3, as DNA: TGTGCCAGCAGTCACCGGGACAGGGGGCTCGGAGAGACCCAGTACTTC.

Only a few counts were recorded for this clonotype. V and J are TRBV9 and TRBJ2-7; either TRBD1 or TRBD2 may fit D (5 bases each). Trimming left V 3 bases short and J 3 bases short, with 13 bases between. The germline CDR1 and CDR2 sequences are SGDLS and YYNGEE. The CDR3 is made up of 14 amino acids. The CDR3 region has the DNA TGTGCCAGCAGCGCCGGGACGGGTAACTACGAGCAGTACTTC. Encoded protein: CASSAGTGNYEQYF.

This clonotype was detected a few times. This chain links TRBV20-1 with TRBJ2-2, with TRBD2 matching 7 bases. V dropped 1 base and J dropped 5; count of bases not matched to a gene: 13. Germline V gene data show CDR1 as DFQATT and CDR2 as SNEGSKA (reference sequence). The CDR3 runs 17 residues. The CDR3 is CSARGVLGGPRTGELFF. The DNA of the CDR3 is TGCAGTGCTAGAGGAGTCCTGGGAGGGCCGCGGACCGGGGAGCTGTTTTTT.

The table lists this clonotype with many counts. The V and J genes are TRBV6-2 or TRBV6-3 and TRBJ2-1, with D perhaps TRBD1 (6 bases). Germline V CDR1 and CDR2: MNHEY, SVGEGT. V lost 5 bases and J lost 9, with 14 bases in between. The CDR3 is 13 amino acids. CDR3 in amino acids: CASSVNREREQFF. CDR3 sequence (DNA): TGTGCCAGCAGTGTTAACAGGGAGCGTGAGCAGTTCTTC.

This clonotype occurred many times. The chain combines TRBV6-2 or TRBV6-3 with TRBJ2-2, with a possible D match to TRBD2 (5 bases). Germline V CDR1 and CDR2: MNHEY, SVGEGT. Deletions cut 2 bases from V and 4 bases from J, with 17 bases between. The CDR3 sequence is 17 residues long. The CDR3 DNA reads TGTGCCAGCAGTTACGGGGTCCTAGCAAGAGTCACCGGGGAGCTGTTTTTT. Translated, it gives CASSYGVLARVTGELFF.

This clonotype was observed a few times. V and J are TRBV5-4 and TRBJ2-1; no firm D call. The CDR3 is 15 residues long. The V gene's germline CDR1 is SGHNT and CDR2 YYREEE (reference sequence). The V and J ends lost 0 bases and 3 bases respectively, with 10 bases between them. CDR3 region: CASSLGGHSYNEQFF. DNA for the CDR3: TGTGCCAGCAGCTTGGGGGGTCATAGCTACAATGAGCAGTTCTTC.

About this clonotype: Being one base from a much bigger clone, this may be a read error. V gene TRBV4-1 combines with J gene TRBJ2-7; the D call may be TRBD1 or TRBD2 (6 bases each). Germline-derived CDR1 and CDR2 are MGHRA and YSYEKL. The CDR3 covers 18 residues. The CDR3 DNA sequence: TGCGCCAGCAGCCAAGAACGCGCCCTCTCGGGGGCAGCCTACGAGCTGTACTTC. Amino acids: CASSQERALSGAAYELYF.

Only a few counts were recorded for this clonotype. The DNA of the CDR3 is TGTGCCAGCACCTGGGGCTCCTACAATGAGCAGTTCTTC. Its protein product is CASTWGSYNEQFF. The V gene is TRBV6-1, the J gene TRBJ2-1; D uncertain. CDR3 length: 13 amino acids. CDR1 and CDR2 (germline): MNHNS, SASEGT. Trimming shortened V by 7 bases and J by 0 bases, and 7 bases separated the two germline ends.

This clonotype was recorded many times. The V and J genes are TRBV6-2 or TRBV6-3 and TRBJ1-2, with 9 bases fitting TRBD1. Germline loops: CDR1 MNHEY, CDR2 SVGEGT. V dropped 7 bases and J dropped 4; count of bases not matched to a gene: 7. The CDR3 consists of 14 residues. CDR3 DNA: TGTGCCAGCAAAACCGGGACAGGGTCCTATGGCTACACCTTC. This sequence encodes CASKTGTGSYGYTF.

The gene calls are TRBV20-1 and TRBJ2-5, with D unresolved. The CDR3 contains 13 residues. V lost 8 bases and J 4 bases, leaving 17 bases between the germline ends. Germline V gene lookup returns CDR1 DFQATT and CDR2 SNEGSKA (reference sequence). CDR3 sequence reads: CSFGDPSGETQYF. The CDR3 DNA reads as TGCAGTTTCGGCGACCCGTCGGGAGAGACCCAGTACTTC.

At least ten counts were recorded for this clonotype. V usage is TRBV20-1 and J usage is TRBJ2-5, with 8 bases aligning to TRBD2. This CDR3 comprises 16 residues. Germline V gives CDR1 DFQATT, CDR2 SNEGSKA (reference sequence). V dropped 0 bases and J dropped 1; count of bases not matched to a gene: 7. The CDR3 sequence: CSARDEAGGSQETQYF. CDR3 nucleotides: TGCAGTGCTAGAGATGAGGCGGGAGGCTCCCAAGAGACCCAGTACTTC.

This clonotype appeared many times. The CDR3 region has the DNA TGCAGTGTCCCACCCCGGGCCAATGAGCAGTTCTTC. Encoded protein: CSVPPRANEQFF. The V and J genes are TRBV20-1 and TRBJ2-1; no firm D call. Trimming cost V 7 bases and J 6 bases, with 13 bases left between them. This CDR3 has 12 amino acids. Germline V gives CDR1 DFQATT, CDR2 SNEGSKA (reference sequence).

This clonotype occurred a few times. The CDR3 reads CASSLAAGGPVNEQFF. CDR3 DNA sequence: TGTGCCAGCAGCTTAGCAGCGGGAGGGCCAGTTAATGAGCAGTTCTTC. This sequence joins TRBV7-6 and TRBJ2-1; 10 bases map to TRBD2. Germline V gives CDR1 SGHVS, CDR2 FNYEAQ. The CDR3 covers 16 residues. The V gene end was trimmed by 0 bases and the J gene end by 7 bases; junction bases not matched to a gene: 6.

This clonotype was observed at least ten times. The CDR3 DNA reads as TGTGCCAGCAGTTTATCGGGGACCGCAAGTCGATACGAGCAGTACTTC. This codes for CASSLSGTASRYEQYF. The rearrangement uses TRBV27 and TRBJ2-7; possibly TRBD1 or TRBD2 for D (5 bases each). Germline-derived CDR1 and CDR2 are MNHEY and SMNVEV (reference sequence). The CDR3 is 16 amino acids. Between the trimmed V and J ends, which lost 0 bases and 4 bases, there was a span of 16 bases.

This clonotype has just a few counts. The V gene is TRBV3-1, the J gene TRBJ2-7, with D possibly being TRBD2 (6 bases). Between the trimmed V and J ends, which lost 4 bases and 6 bases, there was a span of 13 bases. This CDR3 contains 13 residues. Germline CDR1 is LGHDT and CDR2 is YNNKEL (reference sequence). The CDR3 DNA sequence: TGTGCCAGCAGCCTGACTAGGGCGGGCGAGCAGTACTTC. Residues: CASSLTRAGEQYF.

There are many counts of this clonotype. One junction end disagrees with the germline gene, perhaps due to a read error. The V call is TRBV18, the J call TRBJ2-4; tentatively, D is TRBD1 or TRBD2 (5 bases each). Germline-derived CDR1 and CDR2 are KGHSH and LQKENI. This CDR3 is 12 amino acids long. The CDR3 region is CASSTGTDLTHF. The CDR3 DNA reads as TGTGCCAGCTCAACCGGGACGGACTTGACGCACTTC.

The chain employs TRBV6-1 and TRBJ2-3, with a tentative D call TRBD2 (7 bases). The V and J ends lost 3 bases and 2 bases respectively, with 9 bases between them. CDR1 is MNHNS and CDR2 is SASEGT in the germline V gene. CDR3 length: 14 amino acids. The CDR3 DNA sequence: TGTGCCAGCAGTGACGCGGGGGCCACAGATACGCAGTATTTT. This gives the protein CASSDAGATDTQYF.

This clonotype appeared many times. The V call is TRBV6-2 or TRBV6-3, the J call TRBJ2-2, with TRBD2 identical over 7 bases. Germline CDR1 and CDR2: MNHEY and SVGEGT. V shed 2 bases and J 4 bases; nucleotides not matched to a gene: 4. The length of the CDR3 is 15 residues. The CDR3 DNA reads as TGTGCCAGCAGTTACGGGAGGGATAGCACCGGGGAGCTGTTTTTT. It yields the protein CASSYGRDSTGELFF.